Reported below is one TCR beta chain. It lacks a known antigen. No much larger clonotype is one base removed from it; base qualities were not supplied. These data originate in a study of T cell responses to AZD1222 COVID-19 vaccine (dated by TCRdb to the early 2020s). Some background on the complete study: A total of approximately 240 trial participants underwent TCR sequencing, of whom more than 200 had received two doses of AZD1222 and roughly 26 had received two doses of the MenACWY control vaccine. Trial participants were enrolled into age subgroups of 18-55, 56-69 and 70-plus years, which contained 148, 28 and 57 TCR-sequenced participants, respectively. Paper-wide results and their limitations: The 56-69-year group was small, and its depth increase did not reach significance, likely because of low power. No day 14 peak-response samples were available, so repertoires were characterized only after the peak T cell response. Vaccine-associated CD4 TCRs spanned the whole spike protein, with dominant responses in regions 160-218 and 743-854. Only five or six AZD1222 recipients were SARS-CoV-2 seropositive at baseline, limiting conclusions about previously exposed vaccinees. Participants were mostly white British and included more females than males, and it was suggested by the authors that clonal diversity may have been underestimated. Nearly half of unique spike-specific TCRs reportedly recognized epitopes outside regions mutated in the B.1.351 and B.1.1.7 variants. After two AZD1222 doses, both the breadth and the depth of spike-specific TCRs were significantly higher than at day 0 and than in MenACWY recipients.

The time point label, as the study defines it: about 28 days (+/-7) after the second vaccine dose. AZD1222 recipients with second doses at about 4 weeks or about 12 weeks were pooled, because spike-specific TCR depth and breadth did not differ between schedules. Samples from vaccinated people were obtained from the UK trials COV001 and COV002, which included a single-blind randomized controlled phase 2/3 trial of AZD1222 (ChAdOx1 nCoV-19) in healthy adults. For TCRbeta chain sequencing, PBMC samples from trial participants were taken at day 0 and at day 28 after the second dose. The CDR3 regions of human TCRbeta chains were analyzed by immunosequencing. On the study's bioinformatics: Repertoire TCRs were checked for matches against a reference library of SARS-CoV-2-specific TCRs that had been generated using the MIRA antigen-specificity platform. Breadth was defined as the fraction of unique TCRs that were SARS-CoV-2-associated, and depth was defined as the fraction of total T cells that were SARS-CoV-2-associated. Each spike-specific TCR was assigned to its reactive spike region and to a CD4 or CD8 class using the MIRA data. Log10-transformed breadth and depth values were compared by one-way ANOVA with Sidak's multiple comparisons tests. Here the immuneACCESS table is served through TCRdb, limited to in-frame sequences with V and J called. Missing clones are a known gap in these copies; in checked studies unresolved V genes cover under half, and the rest lacks a known reason. The V and J calls and clone size were taken over from that table, and D and trimming were inferred from the DNA. The sample table records about 77,000 clones; roughly 90% of these occur just once. The top ten clones comprise roughly 4.5% of the sample.

From its cysteine to its phenylalanine, the CDR3 spans 15 amino acids. CDR3 DNA is the only sequence kept; it has 45 bases, read in frame from the first base. Germline trimming amounts to 0 bases on V and 0 bases on J, with 2 as the count of junction bases outside the gene matches. CDR1 and CDR2, per the germline V gene, are SGHTS and YDEGEE. This sequence was found in an adult who received the AZD1222 COVID-19 vaccine. The sequencing here drew on peripheral blood, taken 28 days after the second AZD1222 dose. This sequence uses TRBV5-8 and TRBJ1-1, with TRBD1 matching 7 junction bases. The CDR3 region: CASSLGQGVNTEAFF. The DNA reads TGTGCCAGCAGCTTGGGACAGGGAGTGAACACTGAAGCTTTCTTT. Reference TRBV5-8 and TRBJ1-1 genes cover what lies past the CDR3, so the full variable domain is EAGVTQSPTHLIKTRGQQATLRCSPISGHTSVYWYQQALGLGLQFLLWYDEGEERNRGNFPPRFSGRQFPNYSSELNVNALELEDSALYLCASSLGQGVNTEAFFGQGTRLTVV.